The present entry profiles one TCR beta chain with its context. V trimming: 0 bases; J trimming: 8 bases; junction bases outside the gene matches: 13. This CDR3 is built from 17 residues. Per the germline V gene, CDR1 is LNHNV and CDR2 is YYDKDF (reference sequence). This entry comes from a study of blood T cells in healthy people across ages. The authors ran a second PCR of about 6 to 11 cycles using a sample-barcoded 5' primer and a J-beta primer mix. Via MiXCR, TCRdb re-called the 5' RACE reads, giving one row per CDR3 protein. The sample comprises about 830,000 distinct CDR3 sequences, roughly 64% of which are singletons, and over 20% rests with the top ten.

Sequences were obtained from blood. This TCR derives from a man between 25 and 39 years old in good health. V usage is TRBV15 and J usage is TRBJ2-1; 7 bases are shared with TRBD2. CDR3 loop: CATSREVAGRAGDEQFF. For the CDR3, the DNA is TGTGCCACCAGCAGAGAAGTCGCGGGGAGGGCCGGGGATGAGCAGTTCTTC.